Shown below are 23 T cell receptor beta chains from a single sample sequenced in a study of T cell changes during pregnancy in multiple sclerosis. TCRdb's table, derived via immunoSEQ multiplex PCR, lists solely in-frame clones and lacks some. This sample carries more than 55,000 clones, about 89% of them seen once, and the ten largest clones take 1.8%. The material was peripheral blood, obtained after pregnancy. These receptors were obtained from a female donor with multiple sclerosis, enrolled in a pregnancy study.

The rearrangement joins TRBV6-5 to TRBJ1-2, with TRBD1 identical over 8 bases. This CDR3 contains 15 residues. Germline V CDR1 and CDR2: MNHEY, SVGAGI. V lost 1 base to trimming and J lost 3 bases; unmatched junction nucleotides: 4. Here the CDR3 reads CASSYYGTGHYGYTF. DNA for the CDR3: TGTGCCAGCAGTTACTACGGGACAGGCCACTATGGCTACACCTTC.

The V call is TRBV7-2, the J call TRBJ2-1; 8 bases align to TRBD1. The CDR3 contains 16 residues. Germline-derived CDR1 and CDR2 are SGHTA and FQGNSA. V dropped 5 bases and J dropped 6; count of bases not matched to a gene: 12. The CDR3: CASSPDRTGLSNEQFF. CDR3 in DNA: TGTGCCAGCAGCCCCGACCGGACAGGGCTAAGCAATGAGCAGTTCTTC.

V usage is TRBV15 and J usage is TRBJ2-5; 10 bases agree with TRBD2. There are 14 residues in the CDR3. The J segment lost 9 bases and the V segment lost 1 base, leaving 5 bases of the junction unmatched. Germline CDR1 reads LNHNV; CDR2 reads YYDKDF (reference sequence). DNA for the CDR3: TGTGCCACCAGCAGAGTTAAGCGGGGGGGGGCCCAGTACTTC. Translation: CATSRVKRGGAQYF.

The chain carries TRBV7-8 and TRBJ1-6, with 7 bases identical to TRBD1. Per the germline V gene, CDR1 is SGHVS and CDR2 is FQNEAQ. CDR3 size: 14 residues. V was pared by 7 bases and J by 7 bases, with 7 bases of the junction left unmatched. The CDR3: CASNPTGANSPLHF. The CDR3 region has the DNA TGTGCCAGCAACCCAACAGGGGCAAATTCACCCCTCCACTTT.

V and J are TRBV10-1 and TRBJ2-3, with D maybe TRBD2 (5 bases). Looked up from germline, CDR1 is WNHNN and CDR2 is SYGVQD (reference sequence). Trimming stripped 2 bases from V and 5 bases from J, with 8 bases between. The CDR3 is 13 residues long. In DNA, the CDR3 is TGCGCCAGCAGTGAGGCGGGTCGAGATACGCAGTATTTT. Translating it yields CASSEAGRDTQYF.

This clone was seen once. V usage is TRBV10-3 and J usage is TRBJ1-6; 7 bases fit TRBD1. The germline V gene has CDR1 ENHRY and CDR2 SYGVKD. This CDR3 has 14 residues. V shed 6 bases, J shed 9 bases, and the junction held 8 bases outside the gene matches. CDR3 bases: TGTGCCATCAGCCAAGGGACAGCCGTTTCACCCCTCCACTTT. It codes for CAISQGTAVSPLHF.

This chain links TRBV19 with TRBJ1-2; tentative D call: TRBD1 (5 bases). Trimming shortened V by 6 bases and J by 7 bases, and 18 bases separated the two germline ends. The CDR3 runs 14 residues. Germline CDR1 LNHDA, CDR2 SQIVND (reference sequence). CDR3 region: CASSPPQGLGGYTF. The DNA of the CDR3 is TGTGCCAGTAGCCCGCCCCAGGGTCTAGGTGGCTACACCTTC.

The chain combines TRBV4-2 with TRBJ2-5; TRBD2 agrees at 16 bases. Germline CDR1 reads LGHNA; CDR2 reads YNFKEQ. This CDR3 is 16 amino acids long. The ends lost 3 bases at V and 3 bases at J; junction bases unmatched: 1. The CDR3 DNA reads TGTGCCAGCAGCCAGGGGACTAGCGGGGGGGAAGAGACCCAGTACTTC. Translated: CASSQGTSGGEETQYF.

The V gene is TRBV30, the J gene TRBJ1-3; no clear D. Trimming cost V 3 bases and J 9 bases, with 15 bases left between them. The CDR3 length is 13 residues. Germline V lookup: CDR1 GTSNPN, CDR2 SVGIG (reference sequence). The CDR3 bases are TGTGCCTGGAGCCGAGGGAGATGGAGCACCATATATTTT. The encoded protein is CAWSRGRWSTIYF. The full variable domain, with the rest looked up from reference TRBV30 and TRBJ1-3, is SQTIHQWPATLVQPVGSPLSLECTVEGTSNPNLYWYRQAAGRGLQLLFYSVGIGQISSEVPQNLSASRPQDRQFILSSKKLLLSDSGFYLCAWSRGRWSTIYFGEGSWLTVV.

This chain links TRBV29-1 with TRBJ1-5; TRBD1 matches 7 bases. V shed 4 bases, J shed 3 bases, and the junction held 6 bases outside the gene matches. This CDR3 region has 14 residues. From germline, CDR1 is SQVTM and CDR2 ANQGSEA. The CDR3 spells CSVGGDSYNQPQHF. CDR3 sequence (DNA): TGCAGCGTTGGGGGGGACAGTTACAATCAGCCCCAGCATTTT.

V usage is TRBV5-1 and J usage is TRBJ1-2, with 10 bases that match TRBD1. Germline V gene lookup returns CDR1 SGHRS and CDR2 YFSETQ. The CDR3 is 15 amino acids. V shed 6 bases, J shed 8 bases, and the junction held 13 bases outside the gene matches. CDR3 residues: CASTLESGTGEGYTF. CDR3 DNA sequence: TGCGCCAGCACGTTGGAATCCGGGACAGGGGAAGGCTACACCTTC.

CDR3 protein: CAWSPGGGFSRSPLHF. In DNA form, the CDR3 reads TGTGCCTGGAGTCCAGGGGGCGGCTTTTCGAGGTCACCCCTCCACTTT. The chain joins TRBV30 to TRBJ1-6; TRBD1 aligns across 8 bases. Trimming cost V 2 bases and J 10 bases; bases outside gene matches: 13. CDR1 and CDR2 (germline): GTSNPN, SVGIG (reference sequence). This CDR3 has 16 amino acids.

The chain couples TRBV5-1 to TRBJ2-3; 10 bases map to TRBD2. J was trimmed by 2 bases and V by 1 base; bases with no gene match: 10. Germline assignment: CDR1 SGHRS and CDR2 YFSETQ. This CDR3 has 18 amino acids. CDR3 loop: CASSLRPSGGLNTDTQYF. The CDR3 nucleotides are TGCGCCAGCAGCTTGAGGCCTAGCGGGGGCCTAAACACAGATACGCAGTATTTT.

The chain recombines TRBV5-4 with TRBJ2-3; 9 bases are a match to TRBD2. There are 15 residues in the CDR3. The germline CDR1 and CDR2 sequences are SGHNT and YYREEE (reference sequence). V dropped 5 bases and J dropped 6; count of bases not matched to a gene: 10. This CDR3 is CASRPGTSLWDTQYF. Here the CDR3 DNA reads TGTGCCAGCAGACCCGGGACTAGCCTGTGGGATACGCAGTATTTT. The full variable domain, in which reference TRBV5-4 and TRBJ2-3 provide the parts outside the CDR3, is ETGVTQSPTHLIKTRGQQVTLRCSSQSGHNTVSWYQQALGQGPQFIFQYYREEENGRGNFPPRFSGLQFPNYSSELNVNALELDDSALYLCASRPGTSLWDTQYFGPGTRLTVL.

The chain combines TRBV11-2 with TRBJ2-7, with 16 bases that match TRBD2. The CDR3 is 18 residues long. V trimming: 4 bases; J trimming: 6 bases; junction bases outside the gene matches: 12. The germline V gene has CDR1 SGHAT and CDR2 FQNNGV. CDR3 bases: TGTGCCAGCAGCTGGGGACTAGCGGGGGGGCCCCCGGAGGGCGAGCAGTACTTC. The encoded protein is CASSWGLAGGPPEGEQYF.

CDR3 coding DNA: TGTGCCAGCAGCCCTACGGCCTACGAGCAGTACTTC. Protein: CASSPTAYEQYF. The V call is TRBV7-9, the J call TRBJ2-7; D is uncertain. Germline assignment: CDR1 SEHNR and CDR2 FQNEAQ (reference sequence). Trimming took off 5 bases at V and 2 bases at J, with 7 bases between the two ends. The CDR3 has 12 amino acids.

J is TRBJ2-5 and V is TRBV4-3; 9 positions agree with TRBD2. CDR1 is LGHNA and CDR2 is YSLEER in the germline V gene. V gave up 1 base and J gave up 2 bases; unmatched junction bases: 5. The CDR3 is 16 residues long. The CDR3 spells CASSQGISGGQETQYF. The CDR3 DNA follows: TGCGCCAGCAGCCAAGGAATTAGCGGGGGACAAGAGACCCAGTACTTC.

This clone has a count of ten or more. This same CDR3 is encoded by further DNA sequences in the sample. V gene TRBV30 combines with J gene TRBJ1-1; TRBD1 might be the D (5 bases). Germline CDR1 reads GTSNPN; CDR2 reads SVGIG (reference sequence). V was trimmed by 3 bases and J by 1 base, leaving 12 bases between them. The length of the CDR3 is 14 residues. CDR3 nucleotides: TGTGCCTGGAGCAGAGGACAAGCGAACACTGAAGCTTTCTTT. This sequence encodes CAWSRGQANTEAFF.

The chain couples TRBV18 to TRBJ1-6, with 8 bases identical to TRBD1. The CDR3 has 17 residues. The V gene end was trimmed by 3 bases and the J gene end by 2 bases; junction bases not matched to a gene: 6. CDR1 and CDR2 (germline): KGHSH, LQKENI. CDR3 in amino acids: CASSPSGTGPYNSPLHF. CDR3 coding DNA: TGTGCCAGCTCACCCTCCGGGACAGGCCCCTATAATTCACCCCTCCACTTT.

The chain has TRBV27 and TRBJ1-6; D gene ambiguous. Germline CDR1 reads MNHEY; CDR2 reads SMNVEV (reference sequence). V was shortened by 2 bases and J by 3 bases, with 11 bases between the two germline ends. This CDR3 has 16 residues. The CDR3 is CASSLRGLLYNSPLHF. The CDR3 region has the DNA TGTGCCAGCAGTTTACGGGGTCTCCTCTATAATTCACCCCTCCACTTT.

V usage is TRBV5-1 and J usage is TRBJ1-1; perhaps TRBD1 as D (6 bases). The CDR3 contains 16 residues. V lost 5 bases to trimming and J lost 0 bases, with 17 bases between them. The germline CDR1 and CDR2 sequences are SGHRS and YFSETQ. The DNA for the CDR3 is TGCGCCAGCAGTCGAGCGCCCGGACAGATGAACACTGAAGCTTTCTTT. Protein sequence: CASSRAPGQMNTEAFF.

The rearrangement joins TRBV30 to TRBJ2-3; 7 nucleotides agree with TRBD2. The CDR3 extends over 13 amino acids. Trimming at V came to 5 bases and at J to 4 bases, leaving 6 bases not matched to a gene. Germline CDR1 is GTSNPN and CDR2 is SVGIG (reference sequence). In nucleotides, the CDR3 is TGTGCCTGGGGGGAGGGATCTTCAGATACGCAGTATTTT. Translating gives CAWGEGSSDTQYF.

The chain combines TRBV2 with TRBJ2-1; D gene uncertain. This CDR3 has 13 amino acids. Between the trimmed V and J ends, which lost 7 bases and 6 bases, there was a span of 13 bases. Germline-derived CDR1 and CDR2 are SNHLY and FYNNEI. CDR3 sequence: CASMVRLGNEQFF. The CDR3 coding sequence is TGTGCCAGCATGGTTCGACTTGGCAATGAGCAGTTCTTC.